The 31 T cell receptor beta chains reported below all come from one sample, sequenced in a study of T cell clones after liver transplantation. Here immunoSEQ multiplex PCR was the method, and the copy in TCRdb shows in-frame clones only, minus some. The sample records 95,000 to 110,000 clones, 80% to 90% being singletons. Sample: CD4+ T cells from blood, taken approximately 50 months after liver transplant. The source of these receptors is a human patient who received a liver transplant. Part of the T cell pool may stem from the graft donor.

V and J are TRBV2 and TRBJ2-2; the match to TRBD2 covers 11 bases. The CDR3 consists of 17 residues. Per germline, CDR1 SNHLY and CDR2 FYNNEI. The V gene end was trimmed by 7 bases and the J gene end by 2 bases; junction bases not matched to a gene: 9. In nucleotides, the CDR3 is TGTGCCAGCATCCGTAGCGGGGGGGCCGTCAACACCGGGGAGCTGTTTTTT. Residues: CASIRSGGAVNTGELFF.

The chain carries TRBV28 and TRBJ2-7; 9 positions match TRBD1. The CDR3 extends over 16 amino acids. The V gene's germline CDR1 is MDHEN and CDR2 SYDVKM. V dropped 4 bases and J dropped 3; count of bases not matched to a gene: 10. The CDR3 sequence is CASSSYRGPLHYEQYF. As DNA, the CDR3 is TGTGCCAGCAGTTCCTACAGGGGGCCCCTACACTACGAGCAGTACTTC.

V usage is TRBV7-9 and J usage is TRBJ2-3; 9 bases agree with TRBD2. Germline CDR1 and CDR2: SEHNR and FQNEAQ (reference sequence). V lost 3 bases, J lost 6 bases, and 4 bases stayed unmatched. This CDR3 spans 14 amino acids. The CDR3 DNA follows: TGTGCCAGCAGCTTTAGCGGGAGAGGGGATACGCAGTATTTT. Residues: CASSFSGRGDTQYF. The whole variable domain, remainder taken from reference TRBV7-9 and TRBJ2-3, is DTGVSQNPRHKITKRGQNVTFRCDPISEHNRLYWYRQTLGQGPEFLTYFQNEAQLEKSRLLSDRFSAERPKGSFSTLEIQRTEQGDSAMYLCASSFSGRGDTQYFGPGTRLTVL.

The chain combines TRBV18 with TRBJ2-2, with 7 bases that match TRBD1. The CDR3 has 18 residues. CDR1 is KGHSH and CDR2 is LQKENI in the germline V gene. The J segment lost 3 bases and the V segment lost 2 bases, leaving 12 bases of the junction unmatched. The CDR3 nucleotides read TGTGCCAGCTCACCAACCTTCACAGGGGCTACCGACACCGGGGAGCTGTTTTTT. Translation gives CASSPTFTGATDTGELFF.

The chain employs TRBV6-5 and TRBJ2-7; perhaps TRBD1 as D (5 bases). This CDR3 has 12 amino acids. V lost 4 bases, J lost 6 bases, and 10 bases lay in between. Germline CDR1 and CDR2: MNHEY and SVGAGI. CDR3 sequence (DNA): TGTGCCAGCAGTTTAGGGGTGGGCGAGCAGTACTTC. It yields the protein CASSLGVGEQYF.

The chain recombines TRBV2 with TRBJ1-1; D possibly corresponds to TRBD1 (5 bases). The V gene's germline CDR1 is SNHLY and CDR2 FYNNEI. This CDR3 is built from 14 residues. Trimming left V 3 bases short and J 2 bases short, with 10 bases between. This CDR3 reads CASSESRANTEAFF. In nucleotides, the CDR3 is TGTGCCAGCAGTGAGAGCAGGGCTAACACTGAAGCTTTCTTT.

This clone came up once. V and J are TRBV5-1 and TRBJ1-3; TRBD1 might be the D (5 bases). The germline CDR1 and CDR2 sequences are SGHRS and YFSETQ. This CDR3 contains 17 residues. V lost 3 bases and J 0 bases, leaving 16 bases between the germline ends. CDR3 amino acids: CASSSTAQGNSGNTIYF. Written as DNA, the CDR3 is TGCGCCAGCAGCTCGACAGCTCAGGGCAACTCTGGAAACACCATATATTTT. Based on the CDR3 plus reference TRBV5-1 and TRBJ1-3, the full variable domain is KAGVTQTPRYLIKTRGQQVTLSCSPISGHRSVSWYQQTPGQGLQFLFEYFSETQRNKGNFPGRFSGRQFSNSRSEMNVSTLELGDSALYLCASSSTAQGNSGNTIYFGEGSWLTVV.

The CDR3: CASSWTGRAYEQYF. DNA of the CDR3: TGTGCCAGCAGCTGGACAGGGAGAGCCTACGAGCAGTACTTC. The chain joins TRBV5-6 to TRBJ2-7; the match to TRBD1 covers 8 bases. This CDR3 is built from 14 residues. Per germline, CDR1 SGHDT and CDR2 YYEEEE. V shed 3 bases, J shed 2 bases, and the junction held 4 bases outside the gene matches.

The chain uses TRBV11-2 and TRBJ2-1; 12 nucleotides align to TRBD2. The germline V gene has CDR1 SGHAT and CDR2 FQNNGV. The CDR3 is made up of 17 amino acids. V gave up 5 bases and J gave up 7 bases; unmatched junction bases: 12. The CDR3 region is CASSPTLTSGSGNEQFF. CDR3 DNA: TGTGCCAGCAGCCCAACCCTGACTAGCGGGAGTGGAAATGAGCAGTTCTTC.

The chain employs TRBV6-1 and TRBJ2-2; 8 bases match TRBD2. The CDR3 length is 13 residues. In germline, CDR1 is MNHNS, CDR2 SASEGT. V lost 6 bases and J lost 4; bases outside the gene matches: 1. The CDR3 reads CASRAGGTGELFF. Written as DNA, the CDR3 is TGTGCCAGCAGGGCGGGGGGCACCGGGGAGCTGTTTTTT.

The rearrangement links TRBV19 to TRBJ1-3; no reliable D call. V shed 3 bases and J shed 2 bases, with 8 bases lying between them. The germline CDR1 and CDR2 sequences are LNHDA and SQIVND (reference sequence). CDR3 length equals 14 residues. CDR3 sequence: CASSMVGTGNTIYF. The CDR3 nucleotides are TGTGCCAGTAGTATGGTCGGGACTGGAAACACCATATATTTT.

As for this clone: At one of its ends the junction is not consistent with the germline gene, which may arise from a read error. The chain couples TRBV20-1 to TRBJ2-4; possible D gene TRBD1, 6 bases. Germline CDR1 reads DFQATT; CDR2 reads SNEGSKA (reference sequence). The CDR3 consists of 11 residues. CDR3 sequence: CSATNRGNVNF. The CDR3, as DNA: TGCAGTGCTACGAATAGGGGGAATGTCAACTTC.

This rearrangement joins TRBV5-4 to TRBJ1-1; D perhaps matches TRBD1 (5 bases). This CDR3 has 15 amino acids. CDR1 and CDR2 from the germline V gene are SGHNT and YYREEE (reference sequence). The V and J ends lost 4 bases and 3 bases respectively, with 16 bases between them. CDR3 in amino acids: CASSADAGMDTEAFF. CDR3 nucleotide sequence: TGTGCCAGCAGCGCGGATGCAGGGATGGACACTGAAGCTTTCTTT.

The rearrangement joins TRBV11-3 to TRBJ2-3; 8 bases line up with TRBD2. In germline, CDR1 is SGHNT, CDR2 YENEEA. This CDR3 spans 14 amino acids. V lost 2 bases, J lost 4 bases, and 2 bases stayed unmatched. The CDR3 protein is CASSLTGRADTQYF. CDR3 nucleotide sequence: TGTGCCAGCAGCTTAACCGGGAGGGCAGATACGCAGTATTTT.

The V and J genes are TRBV27 and TRBJ2-2; D ambiguous. The V gene's germline CDR1 is MNHEY and CDR2 SMNVEV (reference sequence). Between the trimmed V and J ends, which lost 3 bases and 1 base, there was a span of 12 bases. The CDR3 extends over 16 amino acids. CDR3 amino acids: CASSFGVPQNTGELFF. The CDR3 DNA is TGTGCCAGCAGTTTCGGAGTACCCCAGAACACCGGGGAGCTGTTTTTT.

The chain is built from TRBV19 and TRBJ2-7; tentatively, D is TRBD2 (6 bases). The CDR3 consists of 11 residues. V gave up 9 bases and J gave up 3 bases, with 9 bases separating them. Germline V gives CDR1 LNHDA, CDR2 SQIVND (reference sequence). CDR3 sequence reads: CASRGSYEQYF. The DNA of the CDR3 is TGTGCCAGCCGGGGGAGCTACGAGCAGTACTTC.

The J gene is TRBJ2-1, the V gene TRBV5-1; 13 bases match TRBD2. V lost 0 bases to trimming and J lost 4 bases; unmatched junction nucleotides: 13. From germline, CDR1 is SGHRS and CDR2 YFSETQ. The CDR3 covers 20 residues. The CDR3 is CASSLAPGLAGPNSYNEQFF. The CDR3, as DNA: TGCGCCAGCAGCTTGGCCCCGGGACTAGCGGGACCGAATTCTTACAATGAGCAGTTCTTC.

In this sample, this clone turned up once. This chain uses TRBV12-1 with TRBJ1-5; the D call TRBD1 from the table was never checked on the DNA. TRBV12-1 is a recognized pseudogene. The CDR3 has 14 residues. CDR3 sequence reads: CASSYYDRDQPQHF. CDR3 DNA sequence: TGTGCCAGCAGCTATTACGACAGGGACCAGCCCCAGCATTTT.

This rearrangement joins TRBV18 to TRBJ1-1; 7 nucleotides line up with TRBD1. The CDR3 is 12 residues long. The trim removed 3 bases at V and 7 bases at J, leaving 2 bases unmatched. CDR1 KGHSH and CDR2 LQKENI come from the germline V gene. The CDR3 region has the DNA TGTGCCAGCTCACCCGGGACAGATGAAGCTTTCTTT. Its protein product is CASSPGTDEAFF. Full variable domain (missing parts from reference TRBV18 and TRBJ1-1): NAGVMQNPRHLVRRRGQEARLRCSPMKGHSHVYWYRQLPEEGLKFMVYLQKENIIDESGMPKERFSAEFPKEGPSILRIQQVVRGDSAAYFCASSPGTDEAFFGQGTRLTVV.

The chain combines TRBV6-1 with TRBJ2-1, with a weak D call TRBD2 (6 bases). V lost 2 bases and J lost 10, with 9 bases in between. The CDR3 is made up of 12 amino acids. CDR1 is MNHNS, CDR2 SASEGT, per germline. CDR3 DNA sequence: TGTGCCAGCAGTGAAAATGCGGGAGAGCAGTTCTTC. Residues: CASSENAGEQFF.

The chain has TRBV5-1 and TRBJ1-1, with 8 bases identical to TRBD1. Germline CDR1 is SGHRS and CDR2 is YFSETQ. J gave up 6 bases and V 5 bases, and 15 bases lay outside the gene matches. The CDR3 contains 16 residues. The CDR3 spells CASSFAFGQGPAEAFF. CDR3 nucleotide sequence: TGCGCCAGCAGTTTTGCCTTCGGACAGGGTCCCGCTGAAGCTTTCTTT.

The chain recombines TRBV15 with TRBJ2-1; D assignment may be TRBD1 or TRBD2 (5 bases each). Trimming took 0 bases from V and 4 from J, leaving 10 bases between them. Germline V gene data show CDR1 as LNHNV and CDR2 as YYDKDF (reference sequence). The CDR3 has 15 amino acids. The CDR3 nucleotides read TGTGCCACCAGCAGAGATGGGACCGAATACAATGAGCAGTTCTTC. Its translation is CATSRDGTEYNEQFF.

This chain links TRBV29-1 with TRBJ1-2, with D possibly being TRBD1 (5 bases). Trimming pared 7 bases from V and 3 bases from J, leaving 12 bases between. The germline V gene encodes CDR1 SQVTM and CDR2 ANQGSEA. This CDR3 region has 12 residues. The CDR3 sequence is CSAQWGDYGYTF. The CDR3 coding sequence is TGCAGCGCGCAGTGGGGGGACTATGGCTACACCTTC.

The CDR3 nucleotides read TGTGCCACCAGCAGAGAGTTACTAGCGGGAGGTACCGGGGAGCTGTTTTTT. Its protein product is CATSRELLAGGTGELFF. V and J are TRBV15 and TRBJ2-2; 12 bases agree with TRBD2. The junction had 4 bases not matched to a gene; V was cut back by 0 bases and J by 5 bases. This CDR3 region has 17 residues. Germline assignment: CDR1 LNHNV and CDR2 YYDKDF (reference sequence).

The chain recombines TRBV19 with TRBJ2-3, with D uncertain. The V gene's germline CDR1 is LNHDA and CDR2 SQIVND (reference sequence). V was pared by 3 bases and J by 1 base, with 8 bases between. The CDR3 totals 14 residues. The CDR3 here is CASSMRLGTDTQYF. The CDR3 DNA sequence: TGTGCCAGTAGTATGAGGCTGGGCACAGATACGCAGTATTTT.

J is TRBJ2-3 and V is TRBV28; D unclear. The germline V gene has CDR1 MDHEN and CDR2 SYDVKM. The CDR3 loop spans 15 amino acids. Trimming cost V 6 bases and J 2 bases, with 15 bases left between them. The CDR3 spells CASSPPVPNTDTQYF. As DNA, the CDR3 is TGTGCCAGCAGCCCCCCGGTCCCAAACACAGATACGCAGTATTTT.

This clone has just a few counts. The chain employs TRBV5-6 and TRBJ2-2; D possibly corresponds to TRBD1 (6 bases). V dropped 4 bases and J dropped 1 base, with 17 bases sitting between them. CDR1 is SGHDT and CDR2 is YYEEEE in the germline V gene. This CDR3 comprises 17 residues. The CDR3 DNA follows: TGTGCCAGCAGCCCCGGGACATTCGGGGTGAACACCGGGGAGCTGTTTTTT. Its translation is CASSPGTFGVNTGELFF.

The chain combines TRBV14 with TRBJ2-1, with unresolved D. Germline V gives CDR1 SGHDN, CDR2 FVKESK. The CDR3 has 14 residues. V was cut by 0 bases and J by 6 bases, with 9 bases left in between. The CDR3 DNA reads as TGTGCCAGCAGCCAAGAGGCTAAGGGCAATGAGCAGTTCTTC. Translated, it gives CASSQEAKGNEQFF.

This clone was counted once. The CDR3: CASSLNIVDEAFF. CDR3 nucleotide sequence: TGTGCCAGCAGCTTAAATATTGTTGATGAAGCTTTCTTT. The chain uses TRBV7-9 and TRBJ1-1, with unresolved D. The CDR3 runs 13 residues. Germline CDR1 SEHNR, CDR2 FQNEAQ (reference sequence). Trimming left V 2 bases short and J 7 bases short, with 11 bases between.

The chain carries TRBV7-2 and TRBJ2-7; no clear D. Deletions cut 0 bases from V and 6 bases from J, with 15 bases between. Germline CDR1 is SGHTA and CDR2 is FQGNSA. The CDR3 sequence is 15 residues long. The CDR3 DNA reads as TGTGCCAGCAGCTTAGCGCCCCGGACGGCTAGCGAGCAGTACTTC. Its translation is CASSLAPRTASEQYF.

This clone appeared a few times. The gene calls are TRBV19 and TRBJ1-1, with D unclear. Germline lookup yields CDR1 LNHDA and CDR2 SQIVND (reference sequence). This CDR3 region has 14 residues. V was clipped by 9 bases and J by 2 bases, with 16 bases between them. CDR3 residues: CASHRVRGNTEAFF. CDR3 nucleotide sequence: TGTGCCAGCCACCGCGTCCGGGGTAACACTGAAGCTTTCTTT. The full variable domain, with the rest looked up from reference TRBV19 and TRBJ1-1, is DGGITQSPKYLFRKEGQNVTLSCEQNLNHDAMYWYRQDPGQGLRLIYYSQIVNDFQKGDIAEGYSVSREKKESFPLTVTSAQKNPTAFYLCASHRVRGNTEAFFGQGTRLTVV.